This T cell receptor (beta chain) comes out of a study of blood T cell repertoires in COVID-19. Study at large: Samples representing acute and convalescent COVID-19 were sourced from the United States, Italy and Spain. The analysed material was cDNA or gDNA that came from T cells, B-cell-depleted T cells, or PBMCs.

Authors' processing steps: How many nucleated cells were present was estimated from reference gene primer amplification. Using immunoSEQ multiplex PCR, the repertoire was profiled, and TCRdb retains in-frame clones only, with some absent. That table is the source of V, J and clone size, and D and trimming were worked out from the DNA. This sample has around 95,000 clones; approximately 93% occur once, and the top ten carry approximately 2%. V shed 3 bases and J shed 0 bases, with 9 bases lying between them. This CDR3 has 15 amino acids. CDR1 is WSHSY, CDR2 SAAADI, per germline. This TCR derives from a man over 45 with active COVID-19. The material sequenced was peripheral blood. V usage is TRBV10-2 and J usage is TRBJ2-4; D ambiguous. CDR3 coding DNA: TGCGCCAGCAGTGAAGTGTCCGGAGCCAAAAACATTCAGTACTTC. Its protein is CASSEVSGAKNIQYF.